The T cell receptor (beta chain) under discussion was sequenced for a study of PD-1 blockade in classical Hodgkin lymphoma. Here immunoSEQ multiplex PCR was the method, and the copy in TCRdb shows in-frame clones only, minus some. This table has about 16,000 clones, around four fifths appearing once. Brentuximab vedotin exposure varied, and every patient relapsed after autologous stem cell transplantation. Thawed PBMCs yielded CD4+ T cells through magnetic negative selection. The CDR3 is made up of 14 amino acids. The V gene lost 4 bases and the J gene lost 2 bases, with 10 bases spanning the gap. Germline CDR1 SGHRS, CDR2 YFSETQ.

This material consisted of CD4+ T cells from blood, taken at baseline. The chain is built from TRBV5-1 and TRBJ2-1; perhaps TRBD2 as D (6 bases). This TCR derives from a human donor with classical Hodgkin lymphoma. The CDR3 coding sequence is TGCGCCAGCAGCCCGGAGGGCCCCTACAATGAGCAGTTCTTC. Protein product: CASSPEGPYNEQFF.